Shown below are 23 T cell receptor beta chains from a single sample sequenced in a study of blood T cell repertoires in COVID-19. Here immunoSEQ multiplex PCR was the method, and the copy in TCRdb shows in-frame clones only, minus some. Seen here are about 400,000 clones, approximately 89% observed once, and the top ten hold around 2%. Sequencing was carried out using PBMCs or T cells enriched from blood (not recorded which). The receptors come from a man aged 35-49 years in a cohort exposed to, infected with or recovered from COVID-19 (not recorded which).

The chain employs TRBV3-1 (or the pseudogene TRBV3-2) and TRBJ2-7; tentative D call: TRBD1 (5 bases). V was cut by 3 bases and J by 4 bases, with 13 bases left in between. The germline V gene encodes CDR1 LGHDT and CDR2 YNNKEL (reference sequence). The CDR3 has 14 residues. The CDR3 coding sequence is TGTGCCAGCAGCCAGACAGTATTGGGGTACGAGCAGTACTTC. Translation: CASSQTVLGYEQYF.

The chain carries TRBV7-6 and TRBJ2-7; tentatively, D is TRBD1 (5 bases). V was shortened by 5 bases and J by 2 bases, with 19 bases between the two germline ends. The germline gives CDR1 SGHVS, CDR2 FNYEAQ. The CDR3 has 16 amino acids. The DNA of the CDR3 is TGTGCCAGCAGCCGCGAAGGACGACAGACGACCTACGAGCAGTACTTC. This encodes CASSREGRQTTYEQYF.

The chain combines TRBV7-8 with TRBJ2-7; 9 bases are a match to TRBD2. V trimming: 2 bases; J trimming: 3 bases; junction bases outside the gene matches: 14. The CDR3 is 18 amino acids. Germline CDR1 is SGHVS and CDR2 is FQNEAQ. CDR3 coding DNA: TGTGCCAGCAGCTTATTTGGAAGAGGACTAGCGAAAAACTACGAGCAGTACTTC. It encodes CASSLFGRGLAKNYEQYF.

The gene calls are TRBV28 and TRBJ2-7, with D perhaps matching TRBD1 (6 bases). This CDR3 region has 15 residues. V lost 5 bases, J lost 2 bases, and 16 bases lay in between. Germline CDR1 reads MDHEN; CDR2 reads SYDVKM. CDR3 loop: CASSPSTTGAYEQYF. In nucleotides, the CDR3 is TGTGCCAGCAGTCCTTCTACGACAGGCGCCTACGAGCAGTACTTC.

V and J are TRBV28 and TRBJ2-5; 9 nucleotides line up with TRBD1. This CDR3 region has 16 residues. The J segment lost 2 bases and the V segment lost 1 base, leaving 5 bases of the junction unmatched. In germline, CDR1 is MDHEN, CDR2 SYDVKM. CDR3 DNA sequence: TGTGCCAGCAGTTTATCCCGACAGGGGGGTCAAGAGACCCAGTACTTC. This gives the protein CASSLSRQGGQETQYF.

CDR3 protein: CASSLRLSTGELFF. CDR3 nucleotides: TGTGCCAGCAGCTTGAGACTGTCCACCGGGGAGCTGTTTTTT. J is TRBJ2-2 and V is TRBV5-8; D is ambiguous. V lost 1 base and J 4 bases, leaving 8 bases between the germline ends. This CDR3 has 14 residues. Germline V gives CDR1 SGHTS, CDR2 YDEGEE.

This chain joins TRBV6-5 and TRBJ2-7, with D possibly being TRBD1 (6 bases). Trimming took 5 bases from V and 7 from J, leaving 15 bases between them. The germline V gene encodes CDR1 MNHEY and CDR2 SVGAGI. The CDR3 is 13 amino acids. CDR3 in amino acids: CASSNGRGHEQYF. The CDR3 nucleotides are TGTGCCAGCAGTAACGGCAGGGGTCATGAGCAGTACTTC.

The chain has TRBV19 and TRBJ1-5; 10 bases match TRBD1. CDR3 length: 16 residues. Germline CDR1 is LNHDA and CDR2 is SQIVND (reference sequence). Trimming cost V 5 bases and J 5 bases; bases outside gene matches: 9. The CDR3 region is CASSPSRDRGHQPQHF. The DNA for the CDR3 is TGTGCCAGTAGTCCCTCCCGGGACAGGGGTCATCAGCCCCAGCATTTT.

This clone was observed a few times. This chain links TRBV25-1 with TRBJ2-7; TRBD1 agrees at 10 bases. CDR3 length: 15 amino acids. Trimming removed 4 bases from V and 7 bases from J; junction bases left unmatched: 10. Germline CDR1 and CDR2: MGHDK and SYGVNS. The CDR3, as DNA: TGTGCCAGCAGTGCGACGACAGGGGGCGCGGAAGAGCAGTACTTC. The encoded protein is CASSATTGGAEEQYF.

In the case of this clone: Other DNA variants within this sample encode the same CDR3. The genes are TRBV9 and TRBJ1-3; D might be TRBD1 (6 bases). The germline V and J ends were trimmed by 0 bases and 2 bases, with 9 bases remaining between them. There are 15 residues in the CDR3. Germline lookup yields CDR1 SGDLS and CDR2 YYNGEE. This chain's CDR3 is CASSVVPGAGNTIYF. The CDR3 nucleotides are TGTGCCAGCAGCGTAGTACCAGGGGCTGGAAACACCATATATTTT.

The chain recombines TRBV11-2 with TRBJ2-3; 8 bases align to TRBD2. There are 15 residues in the CDR3. From germline, CDR1 is SGHAT and CDR2 FQNNGV. V was clipped by 3 bases and J by 2 bases; unmatched bases: 4. CDR3 nucleotide sequence: TGTGCCAGCAGCTTGGGACTAGGCCTCACAGATACGCAGTATTTT. This translates into CASSLGLGLTDTQYF. The full variable domain, in which reference TRBV11-2 and TRBJ2-3 provide the parts outside the CDR3, is EAGVAQSPRYKIIEKRQSVAFWCNPISGHATLYWYQQILGQGPKLLIQFQNNGVVDDSQLPKDRFSAERLKGVDSTLKIQPAKLEDSAVYLCASSLGLGLTDTQYFGPGTRLTVL.

The chain recombines TRBV11-3 with TRBJ2-1, with TRBD2 matching over 7 bases. CDR1 SGHNT and CDR2 YENEEA come from the germline V gene. After removal of 0 bases from V and 5 bases from J, the junction contained 4 bases not matched to a gene. The CDR3 is made up of 15 amino acids. CDR3 DNA sequence: TGTGCCAGCAGCTTAGATGGGGCGGGGGACAATGAGCAGTTCTTC. It encodes CASSLDGAGDNEQFF.

V and J are TRBV19 and TRBJ1-4; 7 bases match TRBD1. Per the germline V gene, CDR1 is LNHDA and CDR2 is SQIVND (reference sequence). This CDR3 has 15 residues. Losses at the gene ends were 3 bases for V and 4 bases for J; bases not matched to a gene: 5. The CDR3 nucleotides read TGTGCCAGTAGTATGAACAGGGGTGATAATGAAAAACTGTTTTTT. This translates into CASSMNRGDNEKLFF.

This chain links TRBV6-2 or TRBV6-3 with TRBJ1-2; 7 bases line up with TRBD1. The germline gives CDR1 MNHEY, CDR2 SVGEGT. The CDR3 extends over 15 amino acids. V was pared by 4 bases and J by 2 bases, with 7 bases of the junction left unmatched. CDR3 coding DNA: TGTGCCAGCAGTTCCCGGATCAGGGGGAACTATGGCTACACCTTC. As protein: CASSSRIRGNYGYTF.

V gene TRBV6-5 combines with J gene TRBJ1-1; perhaps TRBD1 as D (5 bases). Germline CDR1 and CDR2: MNHEY and SVGAGI. CDR3 size: 15 residues. Trimming took off 2 bases at V and 7 bases at J, with 17 bases between the two ends. CDR3 residues: CASSYGAGGALEAFF. The CDR3 bases are TGTGCCAGCAGTTACGGGGCTGGAGGGGCCCTTGAAGCTTTCTTT.

This rearrangement joins TRBV27 to TRBJ2-1, with TRBD2 identical over 13 bases. The CDR3 is made up of 16 amino acids. Germline V gene lookup returns CDR1 MNHEY and CDR2 SMNVEV (reference sequence). With V trimmed by 8 bases and J by 1 base, 5 bases remained unmatched. The CDR3 region is CASGALAGGSYNEQFF. The CDR3 bases are TGTGCCAGCGGAGCACTAGCGGGAGGGTCCTACAATGAGCAGTTCTTC.

The chain links TRBV30 to TRBJ2-7; possible D gene TRBD1, 6 bases. Trimming removed 4 bases from V and 0 bases from J, with 16 bases in between. Germline CDR1 is GTSNPN and CDR2 is SVGIG (reference sequence). This CDR3 has 15 amino acids. This chain's CDR3 is CAWIPQGQSSYEQYF. CDR3 in DNA: TGTGCCTGGATTCCACAGGGCCAAAGCTCCTACGAGCAGTACTTC.

As to this clone: The DNA is left out, because the CDR3 cannot be placed on it with certainty; the CDR3 is given as TCRdb lists it. The V call is TRBV21-1, the J call TRBJ2-7; whether TRBD1, the table's D call, matches the DNA was not checked. TRBV21-1 is assigned pseudogene status. 14 amino acids form the CDR3, both terminal residues included. The CDR3 spells CASSVARGADEQYF.

The chain couples TRBV28 to TRBJ2-2; a weak D match, TRBD1 (6 bases). The CDR3 consists of 17 residues. V was pared by 5 bases and J by 3 bases, with 19 bases between. CDR1 is MDHEN and CDR2 is SYDVKM in the germline V gene. The chain's CDR3 is CASSPPSGQQHTGELFF. Here the CDR3 DNA reads TGTGCCAGCAGTCCCCCATCCGGACAGCAACACACCGGGGAGCTGTTTTTT. Combining the CDR3 with reference TRBV28 and TRBJ2-2 gives the whole variable domain DVKVTQSSRYLVKRTGEKVFLECVQDMDHENMFWYRQDPGLGLRLIYFSYDVKMKEKGDIPEGYSVSREKKERFSLILESASTNQTSMYLCASSPPSGQQHTGELFFGEGSRLTVL.

This clone occurred once. This chain links TRBV28 with TRBJ2-3; D is undetermined. The V end was cut by 5 bases, the J end by 0 bases, with 18 bases between. The germline V gene encodes CDR1 MDHEN and CDR2 SYDVKM. The CDR3 runs 17 residues. CDR3 amino acids: CASSGQSRESSTDTQYF. In nucleotides, the CDR3 is TGTGCCAGCAGTGGTCAATCAAGAGAATCTAGCACAGATACGCAGTATTTT. Filled out from reference TRBV28 and TRBJ2-3, the complete variable domain reads DVKVTQSSRYLVKRTGEKVFLECVQDMDHENMFWYRQDPGLGLRLIYFSYDVKMKEKGDIPEGYSVSREKKERFSLILESASTNQTSMYLCASSGQSRESSTDTQYFGPGTRLTVL.

The V and J genes are TRBV15 and TRBJ1-5, with a tentative D call TRBD1 (6 bases). Trimming pared 1 base from V and 1 base from J, leaving 11 bases between. The germline CDR1 and CDR2 sequences are LNHNV and YYDKDF (reference sequence). This CDR3 is 16 amino acids long. The CDR3 protein is CATSRVAGASNQPQHF. CDR3 nucleotides: TGTGCCACCAGCAGAGTTGCGGGGGCGAGCAATCAGCCCCAGCATTTT. Using reference TRBV15 and TRBJ1-5 for the parts outside the CDR3, the full variable domain is DAMVIQNPRYQVTQFGKPVTLSCSQTLNHNVMYWYQQKSSQAPKLLFHYYDKDFNNEADTPDNFQSRRPNTSFCFLDIRSPGLGDTAMYLCATSRVAGASNQPQHFGDGTRLSIL.

This chain uses TRBV12-2 with TRBJ1-1; the table's D call of TRBD1 was not tested on the DNA. TRBV12-2 is assigned pseudogene status. There are 15 residues in the CDR3. As DNA, the CDR3 is TGTGCAAGTCGCTTAGTGTTTACAGGTAAAACTGAAGCTTTCTTT. Amino acids: CASRLVFTGKTEAFF.

The rearrangement joins TRBV5-1 to TRBJ2-2, with D possibly being TRBD1 (6 bases). This CDR3 is built from 14 residues. Deletions cut 2 bases from V and 7 bases from J, with 12 bases between. The germline V gene encodes CDR1 SGHRS and CDR2 YFSETQ. CDR3 sequence reads: CASSFRQVRGELFF. CDR3 in DNA: TGCGCCAGCAGCTTTCGACAGGTGCGCGGGGAGCTGTTTTTT.